This passage covers 27 T cell receptor beta chains from one sample sequenced in a study of T cells in Graves' hyperthyroidism and ophthalmopathy. TCR beta CDR3 regions were amplified from RNA transcripts. HTBI primers were the set used in a first-round RT-PCR of the TCR CDR3. TCRdb independently ran MiXCR on the multiplex PCR reads; one entry per CDR3 protein. The table records roughly 93,000 distinct CDR3 sequences, around 50% of them present only once. Sequencing input: blood. The receptor set was obtained from a woman between 40 and 50 years old with Graves' hyperthyroidism.

The chain combines TRBV20-1 with TRBJ2-2, with TRBD2 as a possible D gene (5 bases). Germline assignment: CDR1 DFQATT and CDR2 SNEGSKA (reference sequence). V was cut by 1 base and J by 8 bases, with 11 bases left in between. CDR3 size: 13 residues. CDR3 DNA sequence: TGCAGTGCTAGAGTTGGGAGCATGGGGGAGCTGTTTTTT. Translating it yields CSARVGSMGELFF.

This sequence joins TRBV9 and TRBJ1-2; no definite D call. The V and J ends lost 0 bases and 1 base respectively, with 19 bases between them. The germline CDR1 and CDR2 sequences are SGDLS and YYNGEE. The CDR3 loop spans 18 amino acids. The CDR3 protein is CASSVGFQEALNNYGYTF. Written as DNA, the CDR3 is TGTGCCAGCAGCGTAGGCTTTCAAGAAGCACTAAATAACTATGGCTACACCTTC.

This clonotype was counted at least ten times. The chain couples TRBV29-1 to TRBJ1-1; no firm D call. Deletions cut 3 bases from V and 1 base from J, with 15 bases between. Germline loops: CDR1 SQVTM, CDR2 ANQGSEA. The CDR3 runs 15 residues. The CDR3 sequence is CSVDFWDWGNTEAFF. The CDR3 DNA reads as TGCAGCGTTGATTTCTGGGATTGGGGGAACACTGAAGCTTTCTTT.

This chain joins TRBV7-9 and TRBJ2-7; perhaps TRBD1 as D (5 bases). The germline V and J ends were trimmed by 10 bases and 1 base, with 23 bases remaining between them. Germline CDR1 and CDR2: SEHNR and FQNEAQ (reference sequence). The CDR3 covers 16 residues. The CDR3 region is CAISDPPAGSSYEQYF. DNA for the CDR3: TGTGCCATCAGTGACCCCCCGGCAGGGTCGTCCTACGAGCAGTACTTC. The variable domain in full, completed from reference TRBV7-9 and TRBJ2-7, reads DTGVSQNPRHKITKRGQNVTFRCDPISEHNRLYWYRQTLGQGPEFLTYFQNEAQLEKSRLLSDRFSAERPKGSFSTLEIQRTEQGDSAMYLCAISDPPAGSSYEQYFGPGTRLTVT.

For this clonotype: The conserved phenylalanine or tryptophan normally closing the CDR3 is absent here, so this likely arose from a read error. V usage is TRBV5-4 and J usage is TRBJ2-3, with D perhaps TRBD1 (5 bases). The CDR3 is made up of 12 amino acids. Trimming removed 4 bases at V and 8 bases at J, with 11 bases between. Germline lookup yields CDR1 SGHNT and CDR2 YYREEE (reference sequence). Here the CDR3 reads CASSPGLSTQYL. CDR3 nucleotides: TGTGCCAGCAGCCCAGGGTTAAGTACGCAGTATCTT.

The V and J genes are TRBV4-1 and TRBJ2-7; 10 bases align to TRBD1. The CDR3 runs 15 residues. After removal of 3 bases from V and 4 bases from J, the junction contained 6 bases not matched to a gene. Looked up from germline, CDR1 is MGHRA and CDR2 is YSYEKL. The CDR3 region has the DNA TGCGCCAGCAGCCAGTGGACAGGGGGGGCGTACGAGCAGTACTTC. Encoded protein: CASSQWTGGAYEQYF.

This clonotype has a single count. The chain employs TRBV20-1 and TRBJ1-2, with TRBD1 matching 9 bases. CDR1 and CDR2 (germline): DFQATT, SNEGSKA (reference sequence). CDR3 length equals 12 residues. With 3 bases clipped from V and 6 bases from J, the junction kept 2 bases outside the gene matches. The CDR3: CSASRDRDGYTF. The DNA for the CDR3 is TGCAGTGCTAGCCGGGACAGGGATGGCTACACCTTC.

This clonotype is a singleton in its sample. This chain joins TRBV9 and TRBJ2-6; D may match TRBD1 or TRBD2 (6 bases each). CDR1 and CDR2 (germline): SGDLS, YYNGEE. Trimming took 5 bases from V and 4 from J, leaving 16 bases between them. The CDR3 is 16 amino acids. For the CDR3, the DNA is TGTGCCAGCAGAGGTGAAGGGGGGCGGGGGGCCAACGTCCTGACTTTC. Translating gives CASRGEGGRGANVLTF.

V gene TRBV7-2 combines with J gene TRBJ1-5; perhaps TRBD1 as D (6 bases). The germline V and J ends were trimmed by 0 bases and 2 bases, with 14 bases remaining between them. The germline V gene encodes CDR1 SGHTA and CDR2 FQGNSA. The CDR3 covers 17 residues. CDR3 sequence: CASSLAGGPQGNQPQHF. The CDR3 region has the DNA TGTGCCAGCAGCTTAGCCGGGGGGCCACAAGGCAATCAGCCCCAGCATTTT.

The chain links TRBV20-1 to TRBJ1-5, with D possibly being TRBD1 (5 bases). The CDR3 spans 13 residues. Germline CDR1 DFQATT, CDR2 SNEGSKA (reference sequence). V was trimmed by 6 bases and J by 11 bases, leaving 20 bases between them. Here the CDR3 DNA reads TGCAGTGCCCCGGGACTAGCGCAAGAGACCCAGCATTTT. Translation: CSAPGLAQETQHF.

The genes are TRBV29-1 and TRBJ1-2; D gene uncertain. CDR1 and CDR2 (germline): SQVTM, ANQGSEA. CDR3 length equals 12 residues. Trimming stripped 8 bases from V and 1 base from J, with 11 bases between. The CDR3 DNA sequence: TGCAGCAGCCGGGAAGGTAACTATGGCTACACCTTC. Translating it yields CSSREGNYGYTF.

This clonotype was seen many times. The chain is built from TRBV7-2 and TRBJ1-5; D call uncertain. Germline V gene sequence: CDR1 SGHTA, CDR2 FQGNSA. CDR3 length equals 15 residues. Trimming left V 3 bases short and J 0 bases short, with 9 bases between. Here the CDR3 reads CASSFRGYSNQPQHF. CDR3 DNA: TGTGCCAGCAGCTTTCGGGGTTATAGCAATCAGCCCCAGCATTTT.

This clonotype was observed a few times. V gene TRBV7-3 combines with J gene TRBJ2-5, with 10 bases lining up with TRBD2. CDR1 and CDR2 (germline): SGHTA, FQGTGA. The ends lost 1 base at V and 5 bases at J; junction bases unmatched: 7. The CDR3 contains 16 residues. CDR3 loop: CASSLSRGTSVETQYF. The CDR3 bases are TGTGCCAGCAGCTTAAGCAGGGGGACTAGCGTGGAGACCCAGTACTTC.

The table lists this clonotype with many counts. The chain couples TRBV20-1 to TRBJ2-7; TRBD2 matches at 11 bases. Trimming cost V 4 bases and J 5 bases; bases outside gene matches: 10. The CDR3 has 15 amino acids. Germline V gene lookup returns CDR1 DFQATT and CDR2 SNEGSKA (reference sequence). CDR3 sequence: CSAITGTSGWDEQYF. Written as DNA, the CDR3 is TGCAGTGCTATCACCGGGACTAGCGGCTGGGACGAGCAGTACTTC.

This clonotype was detected many times. The rearrangement uses TRBV4-2 and TRBJ2-5, with 9 positions matching TRBD1. CDR1 is LGHNA, CDR2 YNFKEQ, per germline. The CDR3 is 14 amino acids. The J segment lost 5 bases and the V segment lost 1 base, leaving 2 bases of the junction unmatched. In nucleotides, the CDR3 is TGTGCCAGCAGCCAAGGGGACAGGGTGGAGACCCAGTACTTC. Translating gives CASSQGDRVETQYF.

The CDR3 nucleotides are TGTGCCAGCAGCTTCACGGGACTAGCGGGGGCGGGAAACACCGGGGAGCTGTTTTTT. As protein: CASSFTGLAGAGNTGELFF. The rearrangement joins TRBV13 to TRBJ2-2; 14 bases match TRBD2. This CDR3 has 19 amino acids. V lost 3 bases, J lost 2 bases, and 8 bases stayed unmatched. Germline CDR1 is PRHDT and CDR2 is FYEKMQ (reference sequence).

This clonotype was recorded many times. The V and J genes are TRBV7-8 and TRBJ2-7, with D perhaps TRBD1 (5 bases). V lost 0 bases to trimming and J lost 4 bases, with 10 bases between them. CDR1 SGHVS and CDR2 FQNEAQ come from the germline V gene. The CDR3 extends over 14 amino acids. As DNA, the CDR3 is TGTGCCAGCAGCTTAGCCTGGGGCGGTTACGAGCAGTACTTC. Its translation: CASSLAWGGYEQYF.

J is TRBJ1-2 and V is TRBV10-3; 9 bases are shared with TRBD1. The germline CDR1 and CDR2 sequences are ENHRY and SYGVKD. The CDR3 totals 18 residues. V dropped 0 bases and J dropped 4; count of bases not matched to a gene: 12. The CDR3 here is CAISESYSRQGGSYGYTF. CDR3 bases: TGTGCCATCAGTGAGTCTTACTCTCGACAGGGGGGCAGCTATGGCTACACCTTC.

The V gene is TRBV29-1, the J gene TRBJ1-3, with TRBD1 as a possible D gene (5 bases). Germline CDR1 and CDR2: SQVTM and ANQGSEA. This CDR3 region has 16 residues. Trimming took 6 bases from V and 8 from J, leaving 26 bases between them. The CDR3 is CSVAGAFAETQYTIYF. Here the CDR3 DNA reads TGCAGCGTCGCCGGGGCTTTTGCAGAGACCCAGTACACCATATATTTT.

V usage is TRBV12-3 or TRBV12-4 and J usage is TRBJ2-7, with 10 positions matching TRBD1. V was pared by 3 bases and J by 7 bases, with 12 bases of the junction left unmatched. CDR3 length equals 16 residues. The CDR3 region is CASSFAVGTGAWEQYF. The CDR3 region has the DNA TGTGCCAGCAGTTTCGCAGTTGGGACAGGGGCTTGGGAGCAGTACTTC.

The V gene is TRBV12-3 or TRBV12-4, the J gene TRBJ1-2, with TRBD1 as a possible D gene (6 bases). The CDR3 length is 13 residues. Trimming took off 5 bases at V and 4 bases at J, with 11 bases between the two ends. Here the CDR3 reads CASSSSGAYGYTF. The CDR3 DNA reads TGTGCCAGCAGTAGCTCAGGGGCCTATGGCTACACCTTC.

A few counts support this clonotype. The chain is built from TRBV25-1 and TRBJ1-2, with D possibly TRBD1 on 6 matching bases. Germline V lookup: CDR1 MGHDK, CDR2 SYGVNS. Between the trimmed V and J ends, which lost 1 base and 4 bases, there was a span of 7 bases. The CDR3 runs 13 residues. The CDR3 reads CASSESGAYGYTF. CDR3 sequence (DNA): TGTGCCAGCAGTGAATCAGGGGCCTATGGCTACACCTTC.

This CDR3 reads CATSDPRGGELFF. Written as DNA, the CDR3 is TGTGCCACCAGTGACCCTCGGGGCGGGGAGCTGTTTTTT. The chain joins TRBV24-1 to TRBJ2-2; perhaps TRBD2 as D (5 bases). Germline V gene data show CDR1 as KGHDR and CDR2 as SFDVKD. V lost 4 bases and J lost 7, with 9 bases in between. The CDR3 consists of 13 residues.

This clonotype was counted ten times or more. This rearrangement joins TRBV7-2 to TRBJ2-2, with 7 bases identical to TRBD1. Germline trimming cut 5 bases from V and 1 base from J; bases unmatched to any gene: 16. CDR1 and CDR2 (germline): SGHTA, FQGNSA. The CDR3 covers 19 residues. The CDR3 DNA reads TGTGCCAGCAGCGTACGTAGACAGGGATGGGGTATGAACACCGGGGAGCTGTTTTTT. As protein: CASSVRRQGWGMNTGELFF.

The V call is TRBV28, the J call TRBJ2-5; TRBD1 aligns across 7 bases. Germline V gene lookup returns CDR1 MDHEN and CDR2 SYDVKM. The CDR3 extends over 15 amino acids. The ends lost 7 bases at V and 5 bases at J; junction bases unmatched: 13. This chain's CDR3 is CASTDRVSTGETQYF. DNA for the CDR3: TGTGCCAGCACCGACAGGGTTAGCACCGGGGAGACCCAGTACTTC.

The chain links TRBV2 to TRBJ2-3; TRBD2 is a possible D gene (6 bases). Trimming removed 5 bases at V and 2 bases at J, with 17 bases between. This CDR3 contains 16 residues. Per germline, CDR1 SNHLY and CDR2 FYNNEI. CDR3 protein: CASSSGTSIYTDTQYF. As DNA, the CDR3 is TGTGCCAGCAGTTCCGGGACTTCCATTTACACAGATACGCAGTATTTT.

This clonotype was observed a single time. CDR3 in DNA: TGTGCCACCAGCAGAGGGGGGGTTGGCTACACCTTC. It codes for CATSRGGVGYTF. The genes are TRBV15 and TRBJ1-2, with D maybe TRBD1 (5 bases). The length of the CDR3 is 12 residues. Germline CDR1 reads LNHNV; CDR2 reads YYDKDF (reference sequence). V was pared by 1 base and J by 7 bases, with 7 bases between.